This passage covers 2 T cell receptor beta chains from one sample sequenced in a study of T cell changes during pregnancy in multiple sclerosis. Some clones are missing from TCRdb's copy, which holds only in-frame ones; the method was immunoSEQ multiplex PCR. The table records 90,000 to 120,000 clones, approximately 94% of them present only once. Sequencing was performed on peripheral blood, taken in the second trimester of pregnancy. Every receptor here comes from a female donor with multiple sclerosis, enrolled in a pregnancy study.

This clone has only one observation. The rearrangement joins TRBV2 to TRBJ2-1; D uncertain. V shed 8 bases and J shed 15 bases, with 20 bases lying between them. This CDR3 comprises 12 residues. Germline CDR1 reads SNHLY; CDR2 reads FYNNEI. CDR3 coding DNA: TGTGCCAGCCGTCGAGAGCCCTTTTTAATGTTCTTC. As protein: CASRREPFLMFF.

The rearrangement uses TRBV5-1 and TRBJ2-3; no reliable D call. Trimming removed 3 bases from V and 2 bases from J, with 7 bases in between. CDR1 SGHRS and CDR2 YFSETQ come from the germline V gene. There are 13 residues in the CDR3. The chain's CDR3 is CASSYFYTDTQYF. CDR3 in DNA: TGCGCCAGCAGCTACTTTTACACAGATACGCAGTATTTT.